This T cell receptor (beta chain) was sequenced in a study of CD8+CD57+ T cells in acquired aplastic anemia. At the level of the study: DNA from sorted CD4+ and CD8+ cells averaged roughly 3.2 ug. Study observations and caveats: Controls and patients did not differ significantly in CD8+ Simpson's diversity. Between patients and controls, about 30 CD8+ CDR3 sequences were found in common.

The CDR3 contains 16 residues. Per the germline V gene, CDR1 is SGHTA and CDR2 is FQGNSA. J gave up 3 bases and V 6 bases, and 12 bases lay outside the gene matches. Genomic DNA was employed as the template in profiling TCR beta VDJ and CDR3. MiXCR, applied by TCRdb to the reads, yields one record per CDR3 protein. The sample has hundreds of thousands of distinct CDR3 sequences, about 70% seen once. About this clonotype itself: The antigen remains unidentified.

The sequence was collected from a human donor in good health, serving as a control. Sequencing was done on a sample of sorted CD4+, CD8+, or CD8+CD57+ T cells (not recorded which) from PBMCs. This chain joins TRBV7-2 and TRBJ2-5, with 8 bases fitting TRBD1. CDR3 nucleotides: TGTGCCAGCAGACAAACCGGGACAGGTGGGGAAGAGACCCAGTACTTC. It encodes CASRQTGTGGEETQYF.